This T cell receptor beta chain is from a study of blood T cells in healthy people across ages. Each of the donors had roughly 10 milliliters of peripheral blood drawn into EDTA-treated Vacutainer tubes. The CDR3 runs to 15 residues. Unmatched junction bases numbered 11, after V lost 2 bases and J lost 11 bases. In germline, CDR1 is WSHSY, CDR2 SAAADI. To note about this clonotype: Its antigen is as yet unknown.

Study conclusions and caveats: CMV status of donors was not determined, possibly confounding expanded clonotype changes.

A second PCR of roughly 6 to 12 cycles used a sample-barcoded 5' primer and a J-beta primer mix. TCRdb fed the 5' RACE reads into MiXCR, producing one record per CDR3 protein. This table has 600,000 to 650,000 distinct CDR3 sequences, around three fifths appearing once. Sequenced input: blood. The J gene is TRBJ1-1, the V gene TRBV10-2; 10 nucleotides agree with TRBD1. This TCR was recovered from a man aged 55 to 69 in good health. The CDR3 DNA sequence: TGCGCCAGCAGTGAGCCGGACAGGGGGGCCCCAGAGGCTTTCTTT. This gives the protein CASSEPDRGAPEAFF.